What follows is one T cell receptor (beta chain) and its context. Its antigen is currently unknown. This sample stems from a study of lymphopenia after photon versus proton radiotherapy. General study findings and limits: After the lymphocyte nadir, photon-treated repertoires showed oligoclonal expansion, especially of CD8+ Temra cells. Photon-treated patients lost naive T cells and TCR diversity; proton-treated stayed stable. Larger post-nadir TCR diversity loss correlated inversely with survival in deceased patients. Survival link was tested only in deceased patients; proton benefit remains a possibility.

The protocol was immunoSEQ multiplex PCR, while the TCRdb copy is restricted to in-frame clones and leaves out a portion. The table lists around 63,000 clones, 75% to 90% of them singletons. Germline V gene sequence: CDR1 SGHTA, CDR2 FQGNSA. The CDR3 runs 16 residues. V lost 5 bases, J lost 1 base, and 7 bases stayed unmatched. The sequencing here drew on peripheral blood, taken from a patient treated with photon-based radiotherapy. The chain recombines TRBV7-2 with TRBJ1-3, with TRBD1 matching 8 bases. The TCR originated in a man between 40 and 49 years old with gastric cancer. Here the CDR3 reads CASSGDRPLSGNTIYF. The CDR3 nucleotides are TGTGCCAGCAGCGGGGACAGGCCCCTGTCTGGAAACACCATATATTTT.